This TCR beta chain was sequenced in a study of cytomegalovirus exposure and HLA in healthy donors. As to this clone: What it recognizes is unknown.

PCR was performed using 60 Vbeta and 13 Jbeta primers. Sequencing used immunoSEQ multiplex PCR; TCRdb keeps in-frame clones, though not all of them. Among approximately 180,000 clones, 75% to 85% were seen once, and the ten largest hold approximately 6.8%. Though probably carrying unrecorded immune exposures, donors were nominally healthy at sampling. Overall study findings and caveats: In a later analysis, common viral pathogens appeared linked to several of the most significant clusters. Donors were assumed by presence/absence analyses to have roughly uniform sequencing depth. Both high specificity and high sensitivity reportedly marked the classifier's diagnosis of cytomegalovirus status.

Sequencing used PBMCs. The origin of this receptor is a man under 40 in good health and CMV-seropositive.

Here the CDR3 DNA reads TGTGCCATCAGTGAGTCTGAGGGTACCTACGAGCAGTACTTC. Residues: CAISESEGTYEQYF. The V and J genes are TRBV10-3 and TRBJ2-7, with D possibly being TRBD2 (5 bases). The germline V gene has CDR1 ENHRY and CDR2 SYGVKD. CDR3 length: 14 residues. Trimming removed 0 bases at V and 2 bases at J, with 8 bases between.